This T cell receptor (beta chain) originates from a study of T cell clones after liver transplantation. For the study at large: Standard immunosuppression, with no induction, continued until 12-24 months after transplant. Study-wide points: The donor-reactive repertoire was only partly measurable in a couple of subjects, lacking donor cells.

With regard to this clone: Its antigen is still unknown.

Unstimulated PBMCs were sorted into CD3+CD4+ and CD3+CD8+ populations. Sequenced by immunoSEQ multiplex PCR; TCRdb stores in-frame clones only, minus some. The sample gives about 50,000 clones, 70% to 75% of which show up once; about 10% is in the top ten. Germline loops: CDR1 MDHEN, CDR2 SYDVKM. This CDR3 spans 13 amino acids. V lost 8 bases and J lost 1, with 9 bases in between. This sequence joins TRBV28 and TRBJ1-3; D perhaps matches TRBD1 (5 bases). The sample in question was CD4+ T cells from blood, obtained roughly 55 months after liver transplant. The sequence was collected from a human patient who received a liver transplant. T cells may partly derive from the graft donor. DNA of the CDR3: TGTGCCAGCGTGACAGAGTCTGGAAACACCATATATTTT. Its translation is CASVTESGNTIYF.